Listed below are T cell receptor beta chains from one sample, sequenced in a study of cytomegalovirus exposure and HLA in healthy donors. Only in-frame clones appear in the TCRdb table, and some are missing; sequencing was by immunoSEQ multiplex PCR. The data hold 80,000 to 100,000 clones, with roughly 80% observed a single time. Sequences were obtained from PBMCs. Receptor source: a middle-aged man in good health and CMV-seronegative. The CDR3 runs from the conserved cysteine through the conserved F or W. Each record gives: D gene, J gene, clone size, V gene, CDR3 DNA, CDR3 protein. The D gene is left open where the match is weak. Expanded clones get a size class; other rows say once, few or many, or leave the size out.

NA,TRBJ2-7,NA,TRBV7-9,TGTGCCAGCAGCTTAGTTACAGGCAGCTCCTACGAGCAGTACTTC,CASSLVTGSSYEQYF
NA,TRBJ2-1,NA,TRBV11-3,TGTGCCAGCAGTCGGATGAGCGGGCCCAACAACAATGAGCAGTTCTTC,CASSRMSGPNNNEQFF
NA,TRBJ1-6,NA,TRBV11-2,TGTGCCAGCAGCGTCGCTCCAGGGAATTCACCCCTCCACTTT,CASSVAPGNSPLHF
TRBD2,TRBJ2-1,NA,TRBV6-5,TGTGCCAGCAGCCGACTAGCGGGATACAATGAGCAGTTCTTC,CASSRLAGYNEQFF
TRBD2,TRBJ2-3,NA,TRBV11-2,TGTGCCAGCAGCCTTCGGACTAGCGGGACCCTAGATACGCAGTATTTT,CASSLRTSGTLDTQYF
TRBD1,TRBJ2-7,NA,TRBV6-5,TGTGCCAGCAGGACTACCGGGACAGCCTCCTACGAGCAGTACTTC,CASRTTGTASYEQYF
NA,TRBJ1-6,NA,TRBV5-5,TGTGCCAGCAGGGAGAATTCACCCCTCCACTTT,CASRENSPLHF
TRBD1,TRBJ2-1,NA,TRBV30,TGTGCCTGGCGCAGGGACAGTTACAATGAGCAGTTCTTC,CAWRRDSYNEQFF
TRBD1,TRBJ1-1,NA,TRBV11-2,TGTGCCAGCAGCTTAGATCCAACAGGGGTGAACACTGAAGCTTTCTTT,CASSLDPTGVNTEAFF
NA,TRBJ2-3,NA,TRBV11-2,TGTGCCAGCAGCTCCCGACCTCAGGCTAGCACAGATACGCAGTATTTT,CASSSRPQASTDTQYF
NA,TRBJ1-1,NA,TRBV5-1,TGCGCCAGCAGAGCCCAGGGATTGAACACTGAAGCTTTCTTT,CASRAQGLNTEAFF
TRBD1,TRBJ2-5,NA,TRBV10-3,TGTGCCATCAGTGAGTCGCTCGGGACAGGGGGGGAGACCCAGTACTTC,CAISESLGTGGETQYF
NA,TRBJ1-1,NA,TRBV11-2,TGTGCCAGCAGCTTACAGGTGATGAACACTGAAGCTTTCTTT,CASSLQVMNTEAFF
TRBD1,TRBJ2-7,NA,TRBV28,TGTGCCAGCAGTTTATACAGGGGCAACTACGAGCAGTACTTC,CASSLYRGNYEQYF
TRBD1,TRBJ1-2,NA,TRBV5-1,TGCGCCAGCAGCCCGGACAGGGGTGGCTACACCTTC,CASSPDRGGYTF
TRBD2,TRBJ2-3,NA,TRBV7-2,TGTGCCAGCAGCTTAGTTGCGGGGGGAAGCACAGATACGCAGTATTTT,CASSLVAGGSTDTQYF
TRBD1,TRBJ1-2,few,TRBV7-9,TGTGCCAGCAGACCCGGACAGGGGGCTGCTGGCTACACCTTC,CASRPGQGAAGYTF
TRBD2,TRBJ2-7,NA,TRBV5-4,TGTGCCAGCAGCTCCCGGACTAGCGGACCTTTAGGGCAGTACTTC,CASSSRTSGPLGQYF
NA,TRBJ2-5,NA,TRBV6-4,TGTGCCAGCAGTGAGCAGGGAGGCGAGACCCAGTACTTC,CASSEQGGETQYF
TRBD2,TRBJ2-3,NA,TRBV28,TGTGCCAGCAGTCCTAGCGGGAGGGTGGAAGATACGCAGTATTTT,CASSPSGRVEDTQYF
TRBD2,TRBJ2-1,NA,TRBV6-1,TGTGCCAGCAGTGACCCCATAGCGGGGGGGGTCAACAATGAGCAGTTCTTC,CASSDPIAGGVNNEQFF
TRBD2,TRBJ2-7,few,TRBV28,TGTGCCAGCGGTGGGGGGGACGATCCCTACGAGCAGTACTTC,CASGGGDDPYEQYF
TRBD2,TRBJ2-2,once,TRBV9,TGTGCCAGCAGCGTAGCGTCGGGACTAGCGGGGGCCTTCGGGGAGCTGTTTTTT,CASSVASGLAGAFGELFF
NA,TRBJ2-2,once,TRBV30,TGTGCCTGGAGTGAGTTGAGTTACCGGAACACCGGGGAGCTGTTTTTT,CAWSELSYRNTGELFF
NA,TRBJ2-5,NA,TRBV5-6,TGTGCCAGCAGCCGCTACGAGATCGGGGGGACCCAGTACTTC,CASSRYEIGGTQYF
TRBD2,TRBJ2-7,NA,TRBV28,TGTGCCAGCAGTTCACGGACTAGCGGGGGGCGGAATTCTGCCTACGAGCAGTACTTC,CASSSRTSGGRNSAYEQYF
NA,TRBJ2-7,NA,TRBV11-3,TGTGCCAGCAGCTTTGGAGTACGCTACGAGCAGTACTTC,CASSFGVRYEQYF
NA,TRBJ1-1,NA,TRBV5-1,TGCGCCAGCAGCTTAGGGGCAGAGAGAAACACTGAAGCTTTCTTT,CASSLGAERNTEAFF
NA,TRBJ1-1,medium-sized,TRBV30,TGTGCCTGGAGTGCCCAGAACACTGAAGCTTTCTTT,CAWSAQNTEAFF
TRBD2,TRBJ2-7,NA,TRBV30,TGTGCCTGGACGCCAACTAGCGTCTACGAGCAGTACTTC,CAWTPTSVYEQYF
NA,TRBJ2-5,NA,TRBV10-1,TGCGCCAGCAGTGCCAGCCCCGGGAAGACCCAGTACTTC,CASSASPGKTQYF
TRBD2,TRBJ2-2,once,TRBV18,TGTGCCAGCTCACCTACGACTAGCGGGACCAACACCGGGGAGCTGTTTTTT,CASSPTTSGTNTGELFF
NA,TRBJ2-1,NA,TRBV5-1,TGCGCCAGCAGCTTGGGGACTTCAAATGAGCAGTTCTTC,CASSLGTSNEQFF
NA,TRBJ2-5,NA,TRBV5-1,TGCGCCAGCAGCTTGGGTTCCAGGGAGGCCCAAGAGACCCAGTACTTC,CASSLGSREAQETQYF
NA,TRBJ2-7,NA,TRBV5-1,TGCGCCAGCAGTACTACCTACGAGCAGTACTTC,CASSTTYEQYF
TRBD1,TRBJ2-5,NA,TRBV5-1,TGCGCCAGCAGCCTAGGGACAGGACAAGAGACCCAGTACTTC,CASSLGTGQETQYF
TRBD1,TRBJ2-4,NA,TRBV30,TGTGCCTGGGGGGGACAGGGGCTAGCCAAAAACATTCAGTACTTC,CAWGGQGLAKNIQYF
NA,TRBJ2-7,NA,TRBV11-2,TGTGCCAGCAGCTTAGATTTAGGGACAACCACCTACGAGCAGTACTTC,CASSLDLGTTTYEQYF
TRBD1,TRBJ1-5,few,TRBV5-4,TGTGCCAGCAGCGATATGACAGGGAATAGCAATCAGCCCCAGCATTTT,CASSDMTGNSNQPQHF
NA,TRBJ1-2,NA,TRBV6-5,TGTGCCAGCAGTTACATGTCAGGGAGGGGCTACACCTTC,CASSYMSGRGYTF
TRBD1,TRBJ1-2,NA,TRBV7-6,TGTGCCAGCAGCCCTGGACAGGGCTATGGCTACACCTTC,CASSPGQGYGYTF
TRBD2,TRBJ2-2,NA,TRBV4-2,TGTGCCAGCTCGGGACTAGCGGGAGTTACCGGGGAGCTGTTTTTT,CASSGLAGVTGELFF